The 31 T cell receptor beta chains given below trace back to one sample, sequenced in a study of T cells in Graves' hyperthyroidism and ophthalmopathy. RNA transcripts yielded amplified TCR beta CDR3 regions. The TCR CDR3 first-round RT-PCR relied on the HTBI primer set. Each CDR3 protein is one row after TCRdb ran MiXCR on the multiplex PCR reads. The data show over 700,000 distinct CDR3 sequences, roughly a third seen once. The sample consisted of blood. These receptors were collected from a woman between 35 and 50 years old with Graves' hyperthyroidism.

The sample holds a few counts of this clonotype. The chain joins TRBV2 to TRBJ2-3; D is unresolved. The CDR3 length is 14 residues. V lost 3 bases and J 1 base, leaving 8 bases between the germline ends. Germline CDR1 is SNHLY and CDR2 is FYNNEI. The CDR3 is CASSDSSGTDTQYF. CDR3 DNA: TGTGCCAGCAGTGATTCCAGTGGCACAGATACGCAGTATTTT.

The chain employs TRBV27 and TRBJ1-5; D is undetermined. Germline V gene data show CDR1 as MNHEY and CDR2 as SMNVEV (reference sequence). Deletions cut 5 bases from V and 7 bases from J, with 12 bases between. The CDR3 sequence is 13 residues long. The CDR3 reads CASSQGILQPQHF. The DNA of the CDR3 is TGTGCCAGCAGTCAAGGAATTCTCCAGCCCCAGCATTTT.

Turning to this clonotype: This may be a read error: a much more frequent sequence differs by one nucleotide. This rearrangement joins TRBV5-8 to TRBJ2-5; D might be TRBD2 (6 bases). V lost 6 bases and J lost 9, with 21 bases in between. The CDR3 contains 14 residues. Per germline, CDR1 SGHTS and CDR2 YDEGEE. CDR3 in DNA: TGTGCCAGCACTCTCGAGGCCCAAGGGGAGGCCCAGTACTTC. Protein product: CASTLEAQGEAQYF.

This chain joins TRBV7-6 and TRBJ1-3; weak D call: TRBD1 (5 bases). CDR1 and CDR2 from the germline V gene are SGHVS and FNYEAQ. V gave up 5 bases and J gave up 4 bases, with 18 bases separating them. This CDR3 is 16 amino acids long. The CDR3 spells CASSGFPKGSGNTIYF. The DNA of the CDR3 is TGTGCCAGCAGCGGATTTCCGAAGGGGTCAGGAAACACCATATATTTT.

This clonotype was seen just once. The genes are TRBV7-3 and TRBJ2-7, with D hard to call. The CDR3 runs 12 residues. Trimming took off 3 bases at V and 2 bases at J, with 5 bases between the two ends. Germline V gene data show CDR1 as SGHTA and CDR2 as FQGTGA. The chain's CDR3 is CASSFEAYEQYF. CDR3 coding DNA: TGTGCCAGCAGCTTCGAGGCCTACGAGCAGTACTTC.

The chain couples TRBV19 to TRBJ1-5; TRBD1 might be the D (5 bases). The CDR3 loop spans 16 amino acids. Trimming left V 3 bases short and J 5 bases short, with 17 bases between. Germline V CDR1 and CDR2: LNHDA, SQIVND (reference sequence). The CDR3 loop is CASSIFQGTSYQPQHF. As DNA, the CDR3 is TGTGCCAGTAGTATCTTCCAGGGTACTTCTTATCAGCCCCAGCATTTT.

The chain employs TRBV20-1 and TRBJ2-5; D perhaps matches TRBD2 (7 bases). Germline V gives CDR1 DFQATT, CDR2 SNEGSKA (reference sequence). Trimming shortened V by 6 bases and J by 3 bases, and 20 bases separated the two germline ends. The length of the CDR3 is 15 residues. The CDR3 DNA follows: TGCAGTGCCCTGCAACCCGGGGGGCGTGAAGAGACCCAGTACTTC. This sequence encodes CSALQPGGREETQYF.

The V call is TRBV4-2, the J call TRBJ1-1, with D tentatively TRBD1 (6 bases). Germline-derived CDR1 and CDR2 are LGHNA and YNFKEQ. Deletions cut 0 bases from V and 4 bases from J, with 15 bases between. The CDR3 has 16 residues. CDR3 sequence reads: CASSQDLGRGSTEAFF. CDR3 DNA sequence: TGTGCCAGCAGCCAAGATCTCGGCAGGGGCAGCACTGAAGCTTTCTTT.

This clonotype was detected many times. This chain connects TRBV20-1 to TRBJ2-5; D is uncertain. V shed 0 bases and J shed 3 bases, with 8 bases lying between them. CDR1 DFQATT and CDR2 SNEGSKA come from the germline V gene (reference sequence). This CDR3 has 13 residues. The chain's CDR3 is CSARDGREETQYF. For the CDR3, the DNA is TGCAGTGCTAGAGATGGACGGGAAGAGACCCAGTACTTC.

This clonotype was observed at least ten times. This sequence joins TRBV7-9 and TRBJ1-2; D call uncertain. The V end was cut by 5 bases, the J end by 1 base, with 14 bases between. CDR3 size: 15 residues. The germline CDR1 and CDR2 sequences are SEHNR and FQNEAQ (reference sequence). CDR3 amino acids: CASSPGRGNNYGYTF. CDR3 DNA sequence: TGTGCCAGCAGCCCCGGGAGAGGGAATAACTATGGCTACACCTTC. The full variable domain, rest sourced from reference TRBV7-9 and TRBJ1-2, is DTGVSQNPRHKITKRGQNVTFRCDPISEHNRLYWYRQTLGQGPEFLTYFQNEAQLEKSRLLSDRFSAERPKGSFSTLEIQRTEQGDSAMYLCASSPGRGNNYGYTFGSGTRLTVV.

The chain links TRBV7-2 to TRBJ2-5; 8 bases match TRBD2. V dropped 2 bases and J dropped 1; count of bases not matched to a gene: 6. The germline V gene has CDR1 SGHTA and CDR2 FQGNSA. This CDR3 contains 16 residues. CDR3 bases: TGTGCCAGCAGCTTAAGCGGGGGAGGGGTCCAAGAGACCCAGTACTTC. This gives the protein CASSLSGGGVQETQYF.

A note on this clonotype: A read error may produce the germline difference seen at one junction end. V and J are TRBV12-3 or TRBV12-4 and TRBJ1-1; D not resolved. This CDR3 has 14 residues. CDR3 in amino acids: CANSLRSLNTEAFF. In DNA, the CDR3 is TGTGCCAACAGTTTGCGTTCCTTGAACACTGAAGCTTTCTTT.

V and J are TRBV7-2 and TRBJ1-4; tentative D call: TRBD1 (5 bases). This CDR3 comprises 14 residues. Germline CDR1 SGHTA, CDR2 FQGNSA. The V and J ends lost 4 bases and 8 bases respectively, with 14 bases between them. CDR3 in amino acids: CASSSQDTGEKLFF. CDR3 sequence (DNA): TGTGCCAGCAGCTCACAGGATACTGGGGAAAAACTGTTTTTT.

This clonotype has ten or more counts. At one end the junction does not follow the germline gene, possibly because of a read error. The V gene is TRBV4-3, the J gene TRBJ2-7, with D possibly TRBD1 on 6 matching bases. The length of the CDR3 is 13 residues. Germline V gives CDR1 LGHNA, CDR2 YSLEER. DNA for the CDR3: TGTGCCAGCAGCCAGACAGGTTCCTACGAGCAGTACTTC. Its protein is CASSQTGSYEQYF.

The CDR3 DNA sequence: TGTGCCACCAGCAGACCAGCGGGAGACTACGAGCAGTACTTC. Amino acids: CATSRPAGDYEQYF. The chain couples TRBV15 to TRBJ2-7; 8 bases are a match to TRBD2. CDR1 and CDR2 (germline): LNHNV, YYDKDF (reference sequence). V dropped 2 bases and J dropped 3; count of bases not matched to a gene: 3. The CDR3 covers 14 residues. The full variable domain, rest sourced from reference TRBV15 and TRBJ2-7, is DAMVIQNPRYQVTQFGKPVTLSCSQTLNHNVMYWYQQKSSQAPKLLFHYYDKDFNNEADTPDNFQSRRPNTSFCFLDIRSPGLGDTAMYLCATSRPAGDYEQYFGPGTRLTVT.

This clonotype was seen only a few times. The rearrangement links TRBV12-3 or TRBV12-4 to TRBJ1-2, with 10 bases lining up with TRBD1. There are 13 residues in the CDR3. The junction had 7 bases not matched to a gene; V was cut back by 7 bases and J by 8 bases. CDR3 DNA: TGTGCCAGCACCCCGACAGGGGGCAGCGGCTACACCTTC. Translation: CASTPTGGSGYTF.

As for this clonotype: The junction shows a germline mismatch at one end, possibly a read error. The gene calls are TRBV10-3 and TRBJ2-7, with D perhaps matching TRBD1 (5 bases). The CDR3 covers 13 residues. From germline, CDR1 is ENHRY and CDR2 SYGVKD. CDR3 sequence (DNA): TGTGCCAGCAGTTGTGGCAGGGCGTACGAGCAGTACTTC. It codes for CASSCGRAYEQYF.

Turning to this clonotype: A much more abundant neighbour one base away suggests this may be a read error. This chain links TRBV5-1 with TRBJ2-2; D possibly uses TRBD1 or TRBD2 (5 bases each). The CDR3 covers 14 residues. CDR1 is SGHRS and CDR2 is YFSETQ in the germline V gene. CDR3 DNA sequence: TGCGCCAGCAGCTTGGCGGGGCACACCGGGGAGCTGGTTTTT. Translated: CASSLAGHTGELVF. The variable domain in full, completed from reference TRBV5-1 and TRBJ2-2, reads KAGVTQTPRYLIKTRGQQVTLSCSPISGHRSVSWYQQTPGQGLQFLFEYFSETQRNKGNFPGRFSGRQFSNSRSEMNVSTLELGDSALYLCASSLAGHTGELVFGEGSRLTVL.

This clonotype was detected a few times. The chain recombines TRBV6-5 with TRBJ1-1; 7 positions agree with TRBD1. Trimming cost V 4 bases and J 6 bases; bases outside gene matches: 8. This CDR3 has 14 amino acids. Per the germline V gene, CDR1 is MNHEY and CDR2 is SVGAGI. This CDR3 reads CASSSQTGRAEAFF. The CDR3 coding sequence is TGTGCCAGCAGTTCCCAGACAGGGCGGGCTGAAGCTTTCTTT.

The J gene is TRBJ2-5, the V gene TRBV7-9, with D unclear. This CDR3 is built from 14 residues. Germline loops: CDR1 SEHNR, CDR2 FQNEAQ (reference sequence). Trimming stripped 5 bases from V and 4 bases from J, with 14 bases between. In DNA, the CDR3 is TGTGCCAGCAGCCCCGATGGAGCCCGAGAGACCCAGTACTTC. It encodes CASSPDGARETQYF.

This chain links TRBV6-1 with TRBJ1-5; the D is unclear. The CDR3 sequence is 14 residues long. V gave up 11 bases and J gave up 1 base, with 15 bases separating them. Germline lookup yields CDR1 MNHNS and CDR2 SASEGT. The CDR3 DNA follows: TGTGCCGGGCGGCGGTCTGGGAGCAATCAGCCCCAGCATTTT. Protein sequence: CAGRRSGSNQPQHF.

To note about this clonotype: The germline gene is not matched at one end of the junction; a read error may be the cause. This sequence joins TRBV10-3 and TRBJ2-7; D remains ambiguous. Germline V gene data show CDR1 as ENHRY and CDR2 as SYGVKD. This CDR3 is 15 amino acids long. The CDR3 region is CASSYPRLNALEQYF. Here the CDR3 DNA reads TGTGCCAGCAGTTACCCCCGGTTGAACGCCCTCGAGCAGTACTTC.

The rearrangement joins TRBV6-5 to TRBJ1-1; possibly TRBD1 for D (5 bases). The germline V and J ends were trimmed by 0 bases and 0 bases, with 11 bases remaining between them. The CDR3 runs 16 residues. Germline V lookup: CDR1 MNHEY, CDR2 SVGAGI. CDR3 bases: TGTGCCAGCAGTTACTCGTACGTACAGGTGAACACTGAAGCTTTCTTT. This codes for CASSYSYVQVNTEAFF.

J is TRBJ1-5 and V is TRBV24-1, with TRBD1 identical over 9 bases. Germline loops: CDR1 KGHDR, CDR2 SFDVKD. CDR3 length: 17 residues. The junction had 8 bases not matched to a gene; V was cut back by 2 bases and J by 4 bases. CDR3 sequence (DNA): TGTGCCACCAGTGATTCCGGGACAGGGACGGGGAATCAGCCCCAGCATTTT. It translates to CATSDSGTGTGNQPQHF.

Note on this clonotype: Given the absence of the conserved phenylalanine or tryptophan at the CDR3 end, a read error is likely. This chain uses TRBV7-2 with TRBJ2-6; 7 bases match TRBD1. The CDR3 is 18 amino acids. Per the germline V gene, CDR1 is SGHTA and CDR2 is FQGNSA. The J segment lost 0 bases and the V segment lost 6 bases, leaving 11 bases of the junction unmatched. The CDR3 DNA sequence: TGTGCCAGCAGTCCTACCCCGGGACAGTCCTCTGGGGCCAACGTCCTGACTCCA. Protein sequence: CASSPTPGQSSGANVLTP.

The sample holds a few counts of this clonotype. The chain recombines TRBV24-1 with TRBJ1-1, with 7 positions matching TRBD1. Germline CDR1 KGHDR, CDR2 SFDVKD. There are 13 residues in the CDR3. V lost 4 bases to trimming and J lost 4 bases; unmatched junction nucleotides: 2. CDR3 DNA sequence: TGTGCCACCAGTGAGACAGGGACCACTGAAGCTTTCTTT. Its translation: CATSETGTTEAFF.

This clonotype was seen repeatedly, ten times or more. The chain is built from TRBV20-1 and TRBJ1-1; D call uncertain. There are 13 residues in the CDR3. The germline gives CDR1 DFQATT, CDR2 SNEGSKA (reference sequence). The ends were cut back, 3 bases at V and 0 bases at J, with 8 bases in the middle. In DNA form, the CDR3 reads TGCAGTGCTAGGGTCATCATGAACACTGAAGCTTTCTTT. This translates into CSARVIMNTEAFF.

In this sample, this clonotype turned up many times. The chain carries TRBV29-1 and TRBJ1-1; a weak D match, TRBD1 (5 bases). CDR3 length equals 13 residues. CDR1 SQVTM and CDR2 ANQGSEA come from the germline V gene. V was cut by 7 bases and J by 2 bases, with 14 bases left in between. This chain's CDR3 is CSASQGPNTEAFF. CDR3 sequence (DNA): TGCAGCGCCTCGCAGGGCCCCAACACTGAAGCTTTCTTT. Drawing the rest from reference TRBV29-1 and TRBJ1-1, the complete variable domain is SAVISQKPSRDICQRGTSLTIQCQVDSQVTMMFWYRQQPGQSLTLIATANQGSEATYESGFVIDKFPISRPNLTFSTLTVSNMSPEDSSIYLCSASQGPNTEAFFGQGTRLTVV.

This clonotype occurred many times. CDR3 residues: CASSGGTSVVHEQYF. CDR3 in DNA: TGTGCCAGCAGCGGCGGGACTAGCGTAGTCCACGAGCAGTACTTC. This chain joins TRBV5-8 and TRBJ2-7, with TRBD2 matching over 10 bases. V lost 4 bases, J lost 5 bases, and 9 bases stayed unmatched. The CDR3 is 15 residues long. Per the germline V gene, CDR1 is SGHTS and CDR2 is YDEGEE. The full variable domain, completed using reference TRBV5-8 and TRBJ2-7, is EAGVTQSPTHLIKTRGQQATLRCSPISGHTSVYWYQQALGLGLQFLLWYDEGEERNRGNFPPRFSGRQFPNYSSELNVNALELEDSALYLCASSGGTSVVHEQYFGPGTRLTVT.

This clonotype has ten or more counts. V is TRBV19 and J is TRBJ1-1; D unclear. CDR1 and CDR2 (germline): LNHDA, SQIVND (reference sequence). The CDR3 length is 13 residues. With 3 bases removed from V and 6 bases from J, the gap between germline ends came to 11 bases. The DNA for the CDR3 is TGTGCCAGTAGTATCGCCCCCTTGGCTGAAGCTTTCTTT. Translation gives CASSIAPLAEAFF.

The chain combines TRBV7-9 with TRBJ1-2, with TRBD1 as a possible D gene (5 bases). Deletions cut 6 bases from V and 6 bases from J, with 26 bases between. The germline gives CDR1 SEHNR, CDR2 FQNEAQ (reference sequence). This CDR3 has 17 amino acids. The chain's CDR3 is CASSSPRGRKAKDGYTF. DNA of the CDR3: TGTGCCAGCAGTTCACCAAGGGGAAGGAAGGCTAAGGATGGCTACACCTTC.